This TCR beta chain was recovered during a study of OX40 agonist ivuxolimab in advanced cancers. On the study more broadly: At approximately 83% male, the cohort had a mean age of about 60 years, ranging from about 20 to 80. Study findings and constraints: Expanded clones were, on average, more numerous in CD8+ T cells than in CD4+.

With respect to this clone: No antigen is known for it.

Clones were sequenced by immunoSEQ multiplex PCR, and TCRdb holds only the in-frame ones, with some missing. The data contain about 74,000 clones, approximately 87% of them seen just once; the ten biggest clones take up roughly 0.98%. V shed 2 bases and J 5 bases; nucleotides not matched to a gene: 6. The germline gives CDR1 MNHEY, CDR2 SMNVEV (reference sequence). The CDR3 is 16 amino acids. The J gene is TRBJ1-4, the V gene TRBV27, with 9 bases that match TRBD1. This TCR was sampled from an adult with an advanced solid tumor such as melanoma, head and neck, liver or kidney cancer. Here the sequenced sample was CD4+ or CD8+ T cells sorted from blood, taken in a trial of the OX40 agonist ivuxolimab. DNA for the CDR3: TGTGCCAGCAGTTTAGGACAGGGGCGAGCAAATGAAAAACTGTTTTTT. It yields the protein CASSLGQGRANEKLFF.